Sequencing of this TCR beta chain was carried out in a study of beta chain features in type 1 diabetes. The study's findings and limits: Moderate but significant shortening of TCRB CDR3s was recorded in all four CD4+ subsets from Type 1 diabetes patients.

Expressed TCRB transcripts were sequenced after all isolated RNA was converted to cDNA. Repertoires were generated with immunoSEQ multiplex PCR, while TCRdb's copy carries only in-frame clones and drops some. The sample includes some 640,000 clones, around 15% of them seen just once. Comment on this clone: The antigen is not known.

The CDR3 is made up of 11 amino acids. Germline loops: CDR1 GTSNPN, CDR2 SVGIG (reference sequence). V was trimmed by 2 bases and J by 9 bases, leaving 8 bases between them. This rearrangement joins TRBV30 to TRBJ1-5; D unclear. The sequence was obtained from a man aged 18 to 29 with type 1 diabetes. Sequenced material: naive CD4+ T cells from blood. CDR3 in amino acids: CAWSLAGPQHF. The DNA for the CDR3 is TGTGCCTGGAGTTTGGCGGGGCCCCAGCATTTT.